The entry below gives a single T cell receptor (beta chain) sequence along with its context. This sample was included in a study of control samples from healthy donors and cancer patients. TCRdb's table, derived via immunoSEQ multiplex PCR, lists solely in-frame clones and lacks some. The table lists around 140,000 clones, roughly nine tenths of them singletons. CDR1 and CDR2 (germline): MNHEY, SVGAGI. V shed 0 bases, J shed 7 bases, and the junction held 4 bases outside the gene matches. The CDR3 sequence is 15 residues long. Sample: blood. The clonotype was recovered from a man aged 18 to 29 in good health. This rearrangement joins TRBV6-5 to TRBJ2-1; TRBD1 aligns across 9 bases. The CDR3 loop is CASSYSPGQGNEQFF. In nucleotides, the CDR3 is TGTGCCAGCAGTTACTCTCCGGGACAGGGAAATGAGCAGTTCTTC.